The entry that follows covers one T cell receptor (beta chain) sequence. The antigen is not known. Trimming at V came to 4 bases and at J to 8 bases, leaving 5 bases not matched to a gene. Germline-derived CDR1 and CDR2 are SGHAT and FQNNGV. The CDR3 is 14 residues long. The sample belongs to a study of T cell responses to AZD1222 COVID-19 vaccine. Whole-study results and caveats: The number of AZD1222 recipients seropositive at baseline was only five or six.

Libraries were prepared by immunoSEQ multiplex PCR; TCRdb keeps only in-frame clonotypes and omits some of them. The sample yields approximately 120,000 clones, roughly 90% seen once. The sequencing used peripheral blood, collected on day 0 of MenACWY control vaccination. The TCR was taken from an adult in good health. The V gene is TRBV11-2, the J gene TRBJ2-1, with 10 bases matching TRBD2. The CDR3 DNA reads TGTGCCAGCAGCTCTAGCGGGAGTTTCGATGAGCAGTTCTTC. This encodes CASSSSGSFDEQFF.